The 18 T cell receptor beta chains given below trace back to one sample, sequenced in a study of T-cell reconstitution after alpha-beta-depleted transplantation in children. Notes on the study in general: Most T-cell counts and diversity one year after the transplant came from T cells that were newly produced.

Preparation of the TCRbeta library used unique molecular identifiers. TCRdb analysed the PCR reads with MiXCR anew, one entry per CDR3 protein. The table shows about 300,000 distinct CDR3 sequences, with 6% to 10% occurring only once. Their antigen targets remain unknown. Specimen: peripheral blood, collected 360 days after TCRalphabeta/CD19-depleted stem cell transplant. The receptor set was obtained from a female patient aged 2-9 years who had a stem cell transplant for Fanconi anemia, so the T cells may come from the graft donor.

Many counts were recorded for this clonotype. This CDR3 reads CASSEPPQGSTDTQYF. CDR3 coding DNA: TGTGCCAGCAGTGAACCCCCACAGGGGAGCACAGATACGCAGTATTTT. The rearrangement uses TRBV25-1 and TRBJ2-3, with TRBD1 matching over 7 bases. J was trimmed by 0 bases and V by 2 bases; bases with no gene match: 5. The CDR3 has 16 amino acids. Germline V CDR1 and CDR2: MGHDK, SYGVNS.

The V call is TRBV6-1, the J call TRBJ1-1; D uncertain. CDR1 and CDR2 from the germline V gene are MNHNS and SASEGT. The CDR3 is made up of 14 amino acids. Trimming pared 7 bases from V and 0 bases from J, leaving 12 bases between. CDR3 sequence reads: CASKAGIMNTEAFF. The CDR3 DNA follows: TGTGCCAGCAAGGCAGGAATCATGAACACTGAAGCTTTCTTT.

Ten or more counts support this clonotype. This chain connects TRBV15 to TRBJ1-4; 10 bases map to TRBD1. The CDR3 sequence is 17 residues long. Germline V lookup: CDR1 LNHNV, CDR2 YYDKDF (reference sequence). V lost 1 base and J lost 4; bases outside the gene matches: 6. The CDR3 protein is CATSRADRGLGNEKLFF. The CDR3 nucleotides read TGTGCCACCAGCAGAGCTGACAGGGGGCTAGGTAATGAAAAACTGTTTTTT.

Many counts were recorded for this clonotype. An end of the junction differs from the germline gene, which may be a read error. The rearrangement links TRBV20-1 to TRBJ2-2, with D tentatively TRBD2 (5 bases). The CDR3 sequence is 14 residues long. From germline, CDR1 is DFQATT and CDR2 SNEGSKA (reference sequence). The CDR3 DNA follows: TGCAGTGCAAGAGATACGGGGTACACCGGGGAGCTGTTTTTT. The encoded protein is CSARDTGYTGELFF.

This clonotype was seen repeatedly, ten times or more. The V call is TRBV20-1, the J call TRBJ1-5; D remains ambiguous. Trimming removed 3 bases from V and 0 bases from J, with 12 bases in between. Germline CDR1 reads DFQATT; CDR2 reads SNEGSKA (reference sequence). The CDR3 length is 15 residues. The CDR3 region is CSARPMPASNQPQHF. The CDR3 region has the DNA TGCAGTGCTAGGCCGATGCCAGCTAGCAATCAGCCCCAGCATTTT.

There are many counts of this clonotype. This rearrangement joins TRBV12-3 or TRBV12-4 to TRBJ2-1; 9 bases align to TRBD2. The CDR3 runs 19 residues. V shed 6 bases and J 6 bases; nucleotides not matched to a gene: 21. CDR3 nucleotides: TGTGCCAGCAGCCCCCCGGTGTTTCGTGAGGGACTAGCAGTCAATGAGCAGTTCTTC. Residues: CASSPPVFREGLAVNEQFF.

The chain is built from TRBV15 and TRBJ2-5; D is perhaps TRBD1 or TRBD2 (6 bases each). Germline V gene lookup returns CDR1 LNHNV and CDR2 YYDKDF (reference sequence). V lost 6 bases and J 7 bases, leaving 21 bases between the germline ends. The CDR3 has 15 residues. The CDR3 sequence: CATSWGRDGGVTQYF. CDR3 coding DNA: TGTGCCACCAGTTGGGGGCGCGACGGGGGCGTGACCCAGTACTTC.

The rearrangement joins TRBV7-2 to TRBJ1-1; D is unclear. This CDR3 region has 11 residues. Trimming pared 7 bases from V and 7 bases from J, leaving 10 bases between. CDR1 and CDR2 from the germline V gene are SGHTA and FQGNSA. CDR3 DNA: TGTGCCAGCACCCCCTATGGTGAAGCTTTCTTT. Encoded protein: CASTPYGEAFF.

This clonotype was seen a few times. This chain connects TRBV30 to TRBJ2-1; D unresolved. Germline V gene sequence: CDR1 GTSNPN, CDR2 SVGIG (reference sequence). The CDR3 totals 11 residues. The ends were cut back, 5 bases at V and 4 bases at J, with 6 bases in the middle. CDR3 protein: CAWDTYNEQFF. The CDR3 DNA sequence: TGTGCCTGGGATACATACAATGAGCAGTTCTTC.

This clonotype occurred many times. The V and J genes are TRBV11-2 and TRBJ2-3, with 8 bases fitting TRBD2. The CDR3 is 15 amino acids. The germline CDR1 and CDR2 sequences are SGHAT and FQNNGV. Unmatched junction bases numbered 7, after V lost 4 bases and J lost 4 bases. The CDR3 DNA reads as TGTGCCAGCAGCTGGGGCGGGGGGTTACCAGATACGCAGTATTTT. This sequence encodes CASSWGGGLPDTQYF.

The V gene is TRBV11-2, the J gene TRBJ2-1; D might be TRBD1 or TRBD2, each matching 5 bases. Germline V gives CDR1 SGHAT, CDR2 FQNNGV. This CDR3 has 15 residues. Deletions cut 6 bases from V and 1 base from J, with 13 bases between. Here the CDR3 DNA reads TGTGCCAGCAGTTTAACAGAGGGGTCCTACAATGAGCAGTTCTTC. Its translation is CASSLTEGSYNEQFF.

To note about this clonotype: This may come from a read error, since a much larger clone is one base off. The rearrangement joins TRBV20-1 to TRBJ2-2; 8 bases line up with TRBD1. Germline CDR1 DFQATT, CDR2 SNEGSKA (reference sequence). This CDR3 has 15 residues. DNA for the CDR3: TGCGGTGCTAGGAAGCAGGGGGCCGGGATCGGGGAGCTGTTTTTT. This codes for CGARKQGAGIGELFF.

This clonotype was counted ten times or more. This sequence joins TRBV9 and TRBJ1-1; D gene uncertain. V was clipped by 0 bases and J by 1 base, with 10 bases between them. The CDR3 is 15 amino acids. The V gene's germline CDR1 is SGDLS and CDR2 YYNGEE. The CDR3 here is CASSVGAASNTEAFF. The DNA for the CDR3 is TGTGCCAGCAGCGTAGGAGCAGCATCGAACACTGAAGCTTTCTTT.

CDR3: CASSPGQGRGAFF. The CDR3 bases are TGTGCCAGCAGCCCTGGACAGGGTAGGGGAGCTTTCTTT. The chain combines TRBV14 with TRBJ1-1; 8 positions agree with TRBD1. This CDR3 region has 13 residues. From germline, CDR1 is SGHDN and CDR2 FVKESK. V gave up 4 bases and J gave up 10 bases; unmatched junction bases: 8.

The CDR3 sequence: CASSPGQIQETQYF. DNA for the CDR3: TGTGCCAGCAGCCCCGGACAGATCCAAGAGACCCAGTACTTC. V usage is TRBV7-9 and J usage is TRBJ2-5, with D perhaps matching TRBD1 (6 bases). V gave up 5 bases and J gave up 1 base, with 11 bases separating them. The CDR3 extends over 14 amino acids. The V gene's germline CDR1 is SEHNR and CDR2 FQNEAQ (reference sequence).

This clonotype was recorded at least ten times. V is TRBV28 and J is TRBJ2-7; 10 nucleotides match TRBD2. Unmatched junction bases numbered 12, after V lost 5 bases and J lost 8 bases. Looked up from germline, CDR1 is MDHEN and CDR2 is SYDVKM. The CDR3 extends over 15 amino acids. CDR3 region: CASSARVAGGVQQYF. The CDR3, as DNA: TGTGCCAGCAGTGCGCGGGTAGCGGGAGGTGTTCAGCAGTACTTC. Based on the CDR3 plus reference TRBV28 and TRBJ2-7, the full variable domain is DVKVTQSSRYLVKRTGEKVFLECVQDMDHENMFWYRQDPGLGLRLIYFSYDVKMKEKGDIPEGYSVSREKKERFSLILESASTNQTSMYLCASSARVAGGVQQYFGPGTRLTVT.

The table lists this clonotype with many counts. The chain uses TRBV15 and TRBJ2-3, with a possible D match to TRBD2 (5 bases). Germline lookup yields CDR1 LNHNV and CDR2 YYDKDF (reference sequence). Trimming pared 1 base from V and 0 bases from J, leaving 11 bases between. CDR3 length: 16 amino acids. As DNA, the CDR3 is TGTGCCACCAGCAGAGTCGGTAGCGCAAGCACAGATACGCAGTATTTT. Protein: CATSRVGSASTDTQYF.

There are many counts of this clonotype. The chain joins TRBV7-9 to TRBJ2-3; D unclear. CDR1 SEHNR and CDR2 FQNEAQ come from the germline V gene (reference sequence). CDR3 length: 12 residues. Trimming left V 1 base short and J 10 bases short, with 9 bases between. As DNA, the CDR3 is TGTGCCAGCAGCTTAGGGACGAATTCGCAGTATTTT. Its translation: CASSLGTNSQYF.